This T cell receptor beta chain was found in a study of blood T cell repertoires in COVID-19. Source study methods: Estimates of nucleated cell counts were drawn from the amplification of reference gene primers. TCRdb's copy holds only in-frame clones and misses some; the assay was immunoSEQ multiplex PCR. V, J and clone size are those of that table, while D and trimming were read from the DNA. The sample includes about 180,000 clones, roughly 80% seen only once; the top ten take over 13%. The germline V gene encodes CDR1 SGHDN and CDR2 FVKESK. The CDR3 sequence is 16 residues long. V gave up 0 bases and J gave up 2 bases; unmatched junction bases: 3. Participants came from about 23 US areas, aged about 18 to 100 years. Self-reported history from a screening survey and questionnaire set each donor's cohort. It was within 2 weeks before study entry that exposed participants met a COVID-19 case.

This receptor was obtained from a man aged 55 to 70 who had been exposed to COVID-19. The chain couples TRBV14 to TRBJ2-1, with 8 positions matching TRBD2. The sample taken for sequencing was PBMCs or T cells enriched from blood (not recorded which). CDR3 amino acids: CASSQDGGGTYNEQFF. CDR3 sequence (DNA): TGTGCCAGCAGCCAAGACGGGGGGGGCACCTACAATGAGCAGTTCTTC.